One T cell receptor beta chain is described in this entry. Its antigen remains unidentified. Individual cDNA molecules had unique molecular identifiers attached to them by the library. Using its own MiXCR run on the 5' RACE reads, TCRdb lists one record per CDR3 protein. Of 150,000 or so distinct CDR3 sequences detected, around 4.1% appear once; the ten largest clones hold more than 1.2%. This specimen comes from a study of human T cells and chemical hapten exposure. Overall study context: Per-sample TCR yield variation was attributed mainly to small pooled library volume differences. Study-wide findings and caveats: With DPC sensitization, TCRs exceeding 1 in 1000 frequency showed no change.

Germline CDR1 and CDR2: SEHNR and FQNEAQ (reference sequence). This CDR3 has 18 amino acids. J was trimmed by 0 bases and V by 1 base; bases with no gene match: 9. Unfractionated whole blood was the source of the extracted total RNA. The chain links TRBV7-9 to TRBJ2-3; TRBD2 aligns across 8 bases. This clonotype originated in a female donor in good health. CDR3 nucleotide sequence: TGTGCCAGCAGCTTAGATCAAGGCGGGGGGCACAGCACAGATACGCAGTATTTT. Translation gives CASSLDQGGGHSTDTQYF.